This T cell receptor beta chain stems from a study of OX40 agonist ivuxolimab in advanced cancers. Study details: Mean age about 60 years, range roughly 20 to 85; 82.7% male. Notes on the study in general: No determination was made of the antigen specificity of the expanded peripheral T cells. CD4+ T cells averaged fewer expanded clones than CD8+ T cells.

At cycle 4 day 1, cycle 7 day 1, and baseline, blood was sampled. Method: immunoSEQ multiplex PCR; TCRdb's copy keeps in-frame clones and lacks some. The table has 60,000 to 75,000 clones, about 91% seen once. About this clone itself: Its target is unknown.

In germline, CDR1 is MGHRA, CDR2 YSYEKL. V dropped 0 bases and J dropped 3 bases, with 17 bases sitting between them. The CDR3 totals 17 residues. V gene TRBV4-1 combines with J gene TRBJ1-2; D unresolved. This sequence originates from an adult with an advanced solid tumor such as melanoma, head and neck, liver or kidney cancer. Specimen: CD4+ or CD8+ T cells sorted from blood, collected in a trial of the OX40 agonist ivuxolimab. The CDR3 here is CASSQDWLGLADYGYTF. In DNA, the CDR3 is TGCGCCAGCAGCCAAGATTGGCTAGGGCTCGCGGACTATGGCTACACCTTC.